This T cell receptor (beta chain) emerged from a study of T cells in Graves' hyperthyroidism and ophthalmopathy. Regions amplified from RNA transcripts were the TCR beta CDR3 regions. The TCR CDR3 was amplified in a first-round RT-PCR using the HTBI primer set. A single record per CDR3 protein comes from TCRdb applying MiXCR to the multiplex PCR reads. The table includes about 600,000 distinct CDR3 sequences, 14% detected once. With respect to this clonotype: A much larger clone differs by one base, so this may be a read error.

The CDR3 contains 13 residues. The germline V and J ends were trimmed by 3 bases and 10 bases, with 13 bases remaining between them. CDR1 is MNHEY and CDR2 is SMNVEV in the germline V gene (reference sequence). The receptor was derived from a young woman with Graves' ophthalmopathy. This chain uses TRBV27 with TRBJ2-1; D not resolved. Specimen: blood. In DNA form, the CDR3 reads TGTGCCAGCAGTTTTGCTGGGTTGAGCGAGCAGTTCTTC. The encoded protein is CASSFAGLSEQFF.